This paragraph covers one TCR beta chain sequence. Its specificity is unknown. Treatment indicated: some 20 received Ad26.COV2.S at low or high dose, single or two shots; 5 received placebo; per-sample allocation not given. Samples were taken on day 63 after the first vaccine or placebo injection. Donation was by an adult aged 18-55 years who was in Boston. This sample is part of a study of Ad26.COV2.S vaccination and SARS-CoV-2 variants. Across the study: Dosing was one shot or two shots 56 days apart.

Regarding the study as a whole: Analytic work on TCR breadth and depth might have understated the full extent of total T cell responses.

Between the trimmed V and J ends, which lost 2 bases and 6 bases, there was a span of 17 bases. The CDR3 is made up of 16 amino acids. Germline CDR1 SEHNR, CDR2 FQNEAQ (reference sequence). TCRdb keeps only in-frame clones here, not all; method: immunoSEQ multiplex PCR. This table holds almost 400,000 clones, about 88% found once. The sample here was peripheral blood, taken in a trial of Ad26.COV2.S vaccine versus placebo. This TCR was sampled from a person between 18 and 60 years old who received the Ad26.COV2.S COVID-19 vaccine or a placebo. The chain joins TRBV7-9 to TRBJ2-1; D possibly uses TRBD1 or TRBD2 (5 bases each). The CDR3 loop reads CASSLSRDVGTNEQFF. CDR3 coding DNA: TGTGCCAGCAGCTTAAGCCGGGACGTTGGGACCAATGAGCAGTTCTTC.